This T cell receptor beta chain was recovered during a study of regulatory T cells in long-lasting Graves disease. This clonotype was found many times. Relying on iRepertoire HTBI primers and Arm-PCR of CDR3 regions, the team built TCR beta libraries. TCRdb processed the multiplex PCR reads anew with MiXCR; each CDR3 protein has one entry. The profile shows about 310,000 distinct CDR3 sequences, 20% to 25% of them singletons. Time point in this sample: persistent/refractory GD, antithyroid drugs over 5 years with positive TRAb. With RNA extracted from PBMCs as input, the TCR library was made. The sequencing here drew on peripheral blood mononuclear cells (PBMCs), taken when the disease was refractory, from a patient treated with antithyroid drugs. This TCR derives from a female donor with Graves disease.

DNA of the CDR3: TGTGCCAGCAGCCTTACAGGAGGATTTAACTATGGCTACACCTTC. Translated: CASSLTGGFNYGYTF. The chain recombines TRBV28 with TRBJ1-2; perhaps TRBD1 as D (5 bases). Germline assignment: CDR1 MDHEN and CDR2 SYDVKM. The CDR3 has 15 amino acids. V was shortened by 6 bases and J by 1 base, with 15 bases between the two germline ends.